The 9 T cell receptor beta chains given below trace back to one sample, sequenced in a study of neoadjuvant anti-PD-1 for oral cavity cancer. The data were produced by immunoSEQ multiplex PCR, yet TCRdb's version contains in-frame clones alone and is incomplete. The sample has around 17,000 clones; approximately 60% are singletons. Source: PBMCs, taken before nivolumab (anti-PD-1) treatment. Source of these receptors: a person between 40 and 85 years old with oral cavity squamous cell carcinoma.

The rearrangement uses TRBV19 and TRBJ2-1; 7 bases map to TRBD2. This CDR3 is built from 17 residues. The junction had 20 bases not matched to a gene; V was cut back by 8 bases and J by 7 bases. CDR1 is LNHDA and CDR2 is SQIVND in the germline V gene (reference sequence). The CDR3 reads CASPQASHSGGPNEQFF. The CDR3 DNA follows: TGTGCCAGTCCGCAGGCCTCCCACTCGGGAGGACCAAATGAGCAGTTCTTC.

The chain recombines TRBV30 with TRBJ2-7; D is perhaps TRBD1 (5 bases). Germline loops: CDR1 GTSNPN, CDR2 SVGIG (reference sequence). This CDR3 spans 14 amino acids. The ends were cut back, 3 bases at V and 0 bases at J, with 12 bases in the middle. The CDR3 DNA sequence: TGTGCCTGGAGCGATCAGGGCTTCTCCTACGAGCAGTACTTC. Residues: CAWSDQGFSYEQYF.

The rearrangement uses TRBV5-4 and TRBJ1-2; the D is unclear. Germline V CDR1 and CDR2: SGHNT, YYREEE (reference sequence). With 0 bases removed from V and 1 base from J, the gap between germline ends came to 7 bases. The CDR3 covers 14 residues. This CDR3 is CASSLGQLNYGYTF. The CDR3 nucleotides are TGTGCCAGCAGCTTGGGGCAGCTTAACTATGGCTACACCTTC.

This clone turned up a few times. This chain uses TRBV19 with TRBJ1-1; tentatively, D is TRBD1 (6 bases). In germline, CDR1 is LNHDA, CDR2 SQIVND (reference sequence). The germline V and J ends were trimmed by 6 bases and 7 bases, with 12 bases remaining between them. There are 12 residues in the CDR3. The CDR3 protein is CASRGDIREAFF. CDR3 nucleotides: TGTGCCAGTAGAGGGGACATTCGTGAAGCTTTCTTT. Full variable domain (rest looked up from reference TRBV19 and TRBJ1-1): DGGITQSPKYLFRKEGQNVTLSCEQNLNHDAMYWYRQDPGQGLRLIYYSQIVNDFQKGDIAEGYSVSREKKESFPLTVTSAQKNPTAFYLCASRGDIREAFFGQGTRLTVV.

The chain couples TRBV10-2 to TRBJ1-1, with D maybe TRBD1 (6 bases). This CDR3 spans 15 amino acids. V dropped 3 bases and J dropped 1 base, with 12 bases sitting between them. Germline V gene data show CDR1 as WSHSY and CDR2 as SAAADI. DNA of the CDR3: TGCGCCAGCAGTGATGGGGGGGCAGCGAACACTGAAGCTTTCTTT. Protein: CASSDGGAANTEAFF.

This rearrangement joins TRBV6-5 to TRBJ1-2; maybe TRBD1 (5 bases). Germline CDR1 is MNHEY and CDR2 is SVGAGI. Trimming left V 5 bases short and J 4 bases short, with 11 bases between. The CDR3 totals 13 residues. CDR3 nucleotides: TGTGCCAGCAGTGCCGACAGTCGCTATGGCTACACCTTC. As protein: CASSADSRYGYTF.

This chain connects TRBV4-1 to TRBJ2-3, with TRBD2 matching 13 bases. This CDR3 spans 16 amino acids. With V trimmed by 1 base and J by 7 bases, 5 bases remained unmatched. Germline loops: CDR1 MGHRA, CDR2 YSYEKL. The CDR3 reads CASSQGETSGRYTQYF. CDR3 bases: TGCGCCAGCAGCCAAGGCGAGACTAGCGGGAGGTATACGCAGTATTTT.

The chain couples TRBV10-1 to TRBJ1-1, with D uncertain. CDR3 length equals 8 residues. V lost 3 bases, J lost 10 bases, and 0 bases lay in between. Germline CDR1 reads WNHNN; CDR2 reads SYGVQD (reference sequence). The CDR3, as DNA: TGCGCCAGCAGTGAAGCTTTCTTT. This encodes CASSEAFF.

The V gene is TRBV6-6, the J gene TRBJ2-3; tentative D call: TRBD2 (5 bases). V gave up 2 bases and J gave up 2 bases, with 11 bases separating them. There are 15 residues in the CDR3. Germline assignment: CDR1 MNHNY and CDR2 SVGAGI (reference sequence). CDR3: CASSYPPGYTDTQYF. CDR3 nucleotide sequence: TGTGCCAGCAGTTACCCTCCGGGGTACACAGATACGCAGTATTTT.